This T cell receptor beta chain was captured in a study of OX40 agonist ivuxolimab in advanced cancers. Across the study: The dose-escalation group included hepatocellular carcinoma, melanoma, renal cell carcinoma and head and neck cancer. Prior therapy, whether anti-PD-1, anti-PD-L1 or anti-CTLA-4, was allowed, and less than 45% had some. Broader study findings: Blood T cells, both CD4+ and CD8+, expanded clonally by week 6 at 0.1 to 3.0 mg/kg. Partial responders dosed at 0.1-3.0 mg/kg displayed clonal expansion ranking among the lowest.

Concerning this clone: Its antigen remains unknown.

Generated by immunoSEQ multiplex PCR, the TCRdb table keeps only in-frame clones and is missing some. The sample has approximately 47,000 clones, about 87% seen once; the top ten hold over 1.5%. The sequence derives from an adult with an advanced solid tumor such as melanoma, head and neck, liver or kidney cancer. The sample was CD4+ or CD8+ T cells sorted from blood, taken in a trial of the OX40 agonist ivuxolimab.

Here the CDR3 DNA reads TGTGCCAGCAGCCAGGGGGTGGGGGAGCAGTACTTC. Translating gives CASSQGVGEQYF. The chain has TRBV6-6 and TRBJ2-7, with TRBD1 matching over 7 bases. Germline V gene sequence: CDR1 MNHNY, CDR2 SVGAGI (reference sequence). With 6 bases clipped from V and 7 bases from J, the junction kept 6 bases outside the gene matches. The CDR3 sequence is 12 residues long.